This TCR beta chain comes out of a study of PD-1 blockade in classical Hodgkin lymphoma. Profiled with immunoSEQ multiplex PCR; TCRdb holds only in-frame clones, not every one. The top ten hold roughly 8% of the sample, which has around 65,000 clones, 70% to 90% seen once. Findings and limits, study-wide: Reasons behind the repertoire differences stay unclear, perhaps disease activity or earlier therapy. Baseline TCR diversity was reportedly lower in newly diagnosed patients than healthy donors. Complete responders matched newly diagnosed patients in baseline diversity.

Time point meaning: cycle 4 day 1 (C4D1), after more than 5 weeks of nivolumab. Relapse was seen in all patients after autologous stem cell transplantation, and brentuximab vedotin exposure was variable. This clone was seen a single time. The antigen remains unidentified. The ends were cut back, 6 bases at V and 2 bases at J, with 17 bases in the middle. Germline loops: CDR1 SNHLY, CDR2 FYNNEI. This CDR3 is built from 15 residues. The TCR was taken from a human donor with classical Hodgkin lymphoma. The chain recombines TRBV2 with TRBJ2-7; the D gene is possibly TRBD1 (6 bases). The material sequenced was peripheral blood mononuclear cells (PBMCs), taken before the fourth cycle of nivolumab. The CDR3 DNA sequence: TGTGCCAGCAGGGCCGCGGACTGGGGGCCCTACGAGCAGTACTTC. Protein: CASRAADWGPYEQYF.